The source of this TCR beta chain is a study of control samples from healthy donors and cancer patients. Sequencing used immunoSEQ multiplex PCR; TCRdb keeps in-frame clones, though not all of them. The repertoire has over 80,000 clones, approximately 78% of them found once; the top ten carry 2%. V was cut by 0 bases and J by 2 bases, with 11 bases left in between. CDR3 length: 16 residues. Looked up from germline, CDR1 is SGHTA and CDR2 is FQGNSA. The sequence came from a man in his 60s in good health. The chain uses TRBV7-2 and TRBJ2-1; D not resolved. The sequenced sample was blood. The CDR3 sequence is CASSLANIGPYNEQFF. CDR3 coding DNA: TGTGCCAGCAGCTTAGCCAATATAGGCCCCTACAATGAGCAGTTCTTC.